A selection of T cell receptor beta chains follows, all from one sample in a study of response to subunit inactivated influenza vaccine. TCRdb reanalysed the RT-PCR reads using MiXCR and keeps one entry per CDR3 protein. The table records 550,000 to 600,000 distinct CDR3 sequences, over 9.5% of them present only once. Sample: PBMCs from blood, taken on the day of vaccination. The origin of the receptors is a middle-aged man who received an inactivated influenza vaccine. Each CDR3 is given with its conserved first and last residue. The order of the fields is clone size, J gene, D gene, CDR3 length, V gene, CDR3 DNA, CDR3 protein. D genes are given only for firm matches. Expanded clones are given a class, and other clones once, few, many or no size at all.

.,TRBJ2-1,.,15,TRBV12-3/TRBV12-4,TGTGCCAGCAGTAAGACAGGTAGGGTAGGAAATGAGCAGTTCTTC,CASSKTGRVGNEQFF
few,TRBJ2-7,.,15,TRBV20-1,TGCAGTGCTACCGAGGGGGGCGGGAGAGTCTACGAGCAGTACTTC,CSATEGGGRVYEQYF
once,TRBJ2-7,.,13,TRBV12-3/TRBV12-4,TGTGCCTGCAGTTTTAACAGCAACTACGAGCAGTACTTC,CACSFNSNYEQYF
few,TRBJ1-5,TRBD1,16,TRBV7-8,TGTGCCAGCAGCCATAGACAGGGTAGGAGCAATCAGCCCCAGCATTTT,CASSHRQGRSNQPQHF
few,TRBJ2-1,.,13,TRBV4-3,TGCGCCAGCAGCCAAGTGGCGTACAATGAGCAGTTCTTC,CASSQVAYNEQFF
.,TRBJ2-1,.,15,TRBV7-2,TGTGCCAGCAGCTACACGGGGGATGGATACAATGAGCAGTTCTTC,CASSYTGDGYNEQFF
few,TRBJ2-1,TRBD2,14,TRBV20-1,TGCAGTGCTAGAGGCACTAGCGGCACCAATGAGCAGTTCTTC,CSARGTSGTNEQFF
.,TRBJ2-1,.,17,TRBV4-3,TGCGCCAGCAGCCTCGGGGAGGGGGCCGACTCCTACAATGAGCAGTTCTTC,CASSLGEGADSYNEQFF
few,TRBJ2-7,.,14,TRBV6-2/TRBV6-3,TGTGCCAGCAGCCCCCTCCGGAGCGAATACGAGCAGTACTTC,CASSPLRSEYEQYF
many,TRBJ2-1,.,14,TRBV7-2,TGTGCCAGCAGCCCCTTGGGCCCTGGCAATGAGCAGTTCTTC,CASSPLGPGNEQFF
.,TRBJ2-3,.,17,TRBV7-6,TGTGCCAGCAGCTTGGAAACCGGAGGGGGGCCCGCAGATACGCAGTATTTT,CASSLETGGGPADTQYF
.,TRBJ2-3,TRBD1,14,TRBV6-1,TGTGCCAGCAGTAGCAGGGGGCTTGCAGATACGCAGTATTTT,CASSSRGLADTQYF
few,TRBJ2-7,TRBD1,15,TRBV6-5,TGTGCCAGCAGTTACGTAGGGACAGGGGGCGACGAGCAGTACTTC,CASSYVGTGGDEQYF
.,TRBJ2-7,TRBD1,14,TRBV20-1,TGCAGTGCTAGAGAGAGGGGGACAGGCTACGAGCAGTACTTC,CSARERGTGYEQYF
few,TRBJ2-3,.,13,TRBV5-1,TGCGCCAGCAGCTCCCACTTAGTCGATACGCAGTATTTT,CASSSHLVDTQYF
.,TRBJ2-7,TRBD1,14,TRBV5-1,TGCGCCAGCAGCTTGATAGGGACAGCTTACGAGCAGTACTTC,CASSLIGTAYEQYF
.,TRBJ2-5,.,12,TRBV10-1,TGCGCCAGCAGTAAGGGTCAAGAGACCCAGTACTTC,CASSKGQETQYF
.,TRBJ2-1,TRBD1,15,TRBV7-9,TGTGCCAGCAGCTGGGGACAGGGCTTCGACAATGAGCAGTTCTTC,CASSWGQGFDNEQFF
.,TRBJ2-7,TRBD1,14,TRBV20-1,TGCAGTGCACCGACAGGGGGGAACCCCTACGAGCAGTACTTC,CSAPTGGNPYEQYF
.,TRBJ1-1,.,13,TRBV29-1,TGCAGCCTCTTGGACCGAGTGAACACTGAAGCTTTCTTT,CSLLDRVNTEAFF
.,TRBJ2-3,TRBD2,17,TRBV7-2,TGTGCCAGCAGCTTAGTTTTCGGCGGGGGGTCCACAGATACGCAGTATTTT,CASSLVFGGGSTDTQYF
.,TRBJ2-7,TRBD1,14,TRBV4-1,TGCGCCAGCAGCCAGACAGGGTACCCCTACGAGCAGTACTTC,CASSQTGYPYEQYF
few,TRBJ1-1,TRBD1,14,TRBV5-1,TGCGCCAGCAGCCCCGGACAGGGGTTGACTGAAGCTTTCTTT,CASSPGQGLTEAFF
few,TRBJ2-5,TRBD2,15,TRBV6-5,TGTGCCAGCAGTTACTCATCGGGGGGCCAAGAGACCCAGTACTTC,CASSYSSGGQETQYF
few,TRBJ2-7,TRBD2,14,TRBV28,TGTGCCAGCAGTTTACTAGCGGGAGTTTCCGAGCAGTACTTC,CASSLLAGVSEQYF
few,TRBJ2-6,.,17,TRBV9,TGTGCCAGCAGCGTAGATGGGAGAAGCTCTGGGGCCAACGTCCTGACTTTC,CASSVDGRSSGANVLTF
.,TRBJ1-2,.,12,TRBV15,TGTGTCACCAGCAGAGCAAACAACGGCTACACCTTC,CVTSRANNGYTF
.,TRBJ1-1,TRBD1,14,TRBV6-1,TGTGCCAGCAGGGGACAGGGGAGGAACACTGAAGCTTTCTTT,CASRGQGRNTEAFF
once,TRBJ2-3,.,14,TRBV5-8,TGTGCCAGCAGCTTATCGGGCAACGGGGATACGCAGTATTTT,CASSLSGNGDTQYF
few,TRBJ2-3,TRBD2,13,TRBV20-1,TGCAGTGGACTAGCGGGGGTAGATGATACGCAGTATTTT,CSGLAGVDDTQYF
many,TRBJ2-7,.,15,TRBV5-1,TGCGCCAGCAGCCCGGATTTTGGACTCTCCTACGAGCAGTACTTC,CASSPDFGLSYEQYF
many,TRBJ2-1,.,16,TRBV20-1,TGCAGTGCTAGAGATATTGCGGGGCAGTCCTACAATGAGCAGTTCTTC,CSARDIAGQSYNEQFF
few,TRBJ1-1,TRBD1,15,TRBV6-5,TGTGCCAGCAGTTGGGGGACAGGAGGTATAGGTGAAGCTTTCTTT,CASSWGTGGIGEAFF
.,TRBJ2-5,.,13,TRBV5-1,TGCGCCAGCGGCCCTTGGGTCCAAGAGACCCAGTACTTC,CASGPWVQETQYF
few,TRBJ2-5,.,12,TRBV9,TGTGCCAGCAGCGTAGGATTAGAGACCCAGTACTTC,CASSVGLETQYF
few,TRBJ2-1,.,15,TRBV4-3,TGCGCCAGCAGCCAAGATGTCTCGAGGCTCAATGAGCAGTTCTTC,CASSQDVSRLNEQFF
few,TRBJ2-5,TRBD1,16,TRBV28,TGTGCCAGCAGTTTTCCACTGACAGGGCCACGGGAGACCCAGTACTTC,CASSFPLTGPRETQYF
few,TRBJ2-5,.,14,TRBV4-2,TGTGCCAGCAGCCCCGTTGCGGCGGGGGAGACCCAGTACTTC,CASSPVAAGETQYF
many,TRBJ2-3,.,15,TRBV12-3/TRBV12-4,TGTGCCACCCTACAGGGTGGGACACGAACAGATACGCAGTATTTT,CATLQGGTRTDTQYF
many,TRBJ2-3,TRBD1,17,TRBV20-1,TGCAGTGCTAGATCCTTAGGAGGGCAGGGGGCCGCAGATACGCAGTATTTT,CSARSLGGQGAADTQYF
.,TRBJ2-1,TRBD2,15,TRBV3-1,TGTGCCAGCAGCGAGACTAGCGGGAGAGGCGATGAGCAGTTCTTC,CASSETSGRGDEQFF
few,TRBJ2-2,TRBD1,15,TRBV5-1,TGCGCCAGCACGGACAGGGTGTCAAACACCGGGGAGCTGTTTTTT,CASTDRVSNTGELFF
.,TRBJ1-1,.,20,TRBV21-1,TGTGCCAGCAGCAAAGAGGGACCCCCGTTATGTGGACAGATGAACACTGAAGCTTTCTTT,CASSKEGPPLCGQMNTEAFF
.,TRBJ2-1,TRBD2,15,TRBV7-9,TGTGCCAGCAGCCCAGCGGGAGGAGCTTACAATGAGCAGTTCTTC,CASSPAGGAYNEQFF
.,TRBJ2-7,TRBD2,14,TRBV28,TGTGCCAGCGATAACGCGGGAGGCGCCTACGAGCAGTACTTC,CASDNAGGAYEQYF
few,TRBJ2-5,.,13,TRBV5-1,TGCGCCAGCAGCTCCGTCGGTGGTGAGACCCAGTACTTC,CASSSVGGETQYF
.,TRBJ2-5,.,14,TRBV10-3,TGTGCCATCAGGGAAAGGTCAGGGCAAGAGACCCAGTACTTC,CAIRERSGQETQYF
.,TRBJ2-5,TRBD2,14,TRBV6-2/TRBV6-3,TGTGCCAGCAGCCAGGGACTAGGCGAGGGGACCCAGTACTTC,CASSQGLGEGTQYF
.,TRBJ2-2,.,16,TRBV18,TGTGCCAGCTCACCACAGTTAGGACTATCCACCGGGGAGCTGTTTTTT,CASSPQLGLSTGELFF
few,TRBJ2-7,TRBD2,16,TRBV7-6,TGTGCCAGCAGCATGACTAGCGGGGGGGCTTCCTACGAGCAGTACTTC,CASSMTSGGASYEQYF